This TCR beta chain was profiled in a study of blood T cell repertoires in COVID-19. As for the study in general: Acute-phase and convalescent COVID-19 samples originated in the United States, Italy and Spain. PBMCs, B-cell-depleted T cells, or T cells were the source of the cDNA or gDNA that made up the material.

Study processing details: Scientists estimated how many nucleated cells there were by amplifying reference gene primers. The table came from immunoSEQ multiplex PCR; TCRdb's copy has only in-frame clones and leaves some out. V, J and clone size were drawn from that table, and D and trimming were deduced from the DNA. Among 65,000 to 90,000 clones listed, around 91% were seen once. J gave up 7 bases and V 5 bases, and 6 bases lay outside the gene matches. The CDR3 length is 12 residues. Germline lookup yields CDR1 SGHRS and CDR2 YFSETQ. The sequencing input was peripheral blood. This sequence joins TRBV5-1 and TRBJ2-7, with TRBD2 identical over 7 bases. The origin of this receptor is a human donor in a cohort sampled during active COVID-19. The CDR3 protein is CASSLSGEEQYF. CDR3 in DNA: TGCGCCAGCAGTCTGAGCGGGGAAGAGCAGTACTTC. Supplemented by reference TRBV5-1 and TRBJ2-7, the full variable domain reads KAGVTQTPRYLIKTRGQQVTLSCSPISGHRSVSWYQQTPGQGLQFLFEYFSETQRNKGNFPGRFSGRQFSNSRSEMNVSTLELGDSALYLCASSLSGEEQYFGPGTRLTVT.